This record concerns one T cell receptor (beta chain) sequence. Its antigen is unidentified. The CDR3 consists of 11 residues. Per germline, CDR1 DFQATT and CDR2 SNEGSKA (reference sequence). The V gene lost 6 bases and the J gene lost 4 bases, with 9 bases spanning the gap. This sample was included in a study of regulatory T cells. Study-wide results and limits: Patient repertoires had restricted TRB V-J pairs and skewed V and J usage, most in Tregs. Hydrophobic residues at CDR3 positions 6 and 7 were enriched in conventional CD4+ T cells of CD3G-deficient patients.

At testing, patients were 2 to 39 years old, with reduced naive and increased memory T-cell proportions. Regulatory (CD25-high CD127-low) and conventional (CD25-low CD127-high) CD4+ T cells were sorted separately. The PCR used 52 TRBV and 13 TRBJ primers. Method: immunoSEQ multiplex PCR; TCRdb's copy keeps in-frame clones and lacks some. The data hold tens of thousands of clones, with approximately 93% observed a single time. This chain connects TRBV20-1 to TRBJ2-5, with D uncertain. This clonotype was obtained from a child aged 2 to 10 with CD3G deficiency. The source material was conventional CD4+ T cells sorted from blood. The DNA for the CDR3 is TGCAGTGCAACACTGGTAGAGACCCAGTACTTC. Protein: CSATLVETQYF.